The present TCR beta chain was sequenced within a study of post-analysis software for immune sequencing data. Study-level information: The study covered relapsing-remitting, secondary progressive and progressive-relapsing courses of multiple sclerosis. Points from the study as a whole: TRBV5-6, TRBV5-1 and TRBV20-1 belonged to a set of roughly five TRBV segments that were more frequent in patients than controls.

Regarding this clonotype: Its antigen is undetermined.

cDNA libraries for TCR beta contained unique molecular identifiers. One entry per CDR3 protein results from TCRdb running MiXCR on the PCR reads. The sample consists of hundreds of thousands of distinct CDR3 sequences, 55% to 60% of them appearing once. Germline CDR1 reads MGHRA; CDR2 reads YSYEKL. There are 14 residues in the CDR3. V lost 2 bases to trimming and J lost 1 base, with 9 bases between them. This clonotype was sampled from a girl aged 2-10 years with multiple sclerosis. The chain is built from TRBV4-1 and TRBJ2-7; D is possibly TRBD2 (5 bases). Sequences were obtained from blood. The CDR3 nucleotides are TGCGCCAGCAGCCAATATAGAGGGTCCTACGAGCAGTACTTC. Translated, it gives CASSQYRGSYEQYF.